Presented here are 6 T cell receptor beta chains from one specimen sequenced in a study of T cell responses to AZD1222 COVID-19 vaccine. Here immunoSEQ multiplex PCR was the method, and the copy in TCRdb shows in-frame clones only, minus some. The table includes roughly 110,000 clones, approximately 90% detected once. The sequencing used peripheral blood, collected on day 0 of AZD1222 vaccination. The source of these receptors is an adult in good health.

The rearrangement links TRBV18 to TRBJ2-5; D gene uncertain. Germline V CDR1 and CDR2: KGHSH, LQKENI. V was cut by 9 bases and J by 5 bases, with 13 bases left in between. There are 12 residues in the CDR3. The CDR3 coding sequence is TGTGCCAGTTCAGAGCGCGGCGAGACCCAGTACTTC. Amino acid sequence: CASSERGETQYF.

The genes are TRBV15 and TRBJ2-7, with TRBD1 identical over 9 bases. V was pared by 4 bases and J by 6 bases, with 7 bases of the junction left unmatched. The CDR3 consists of 14 residues. Germline loops: CDR1 LNHNV, CDR2 YYDKDF (reference sequence). CDR3 in amino acids: CATSTPGQGPEQYF. In DNA form, the CDR3 reads TGTGCCACCAGCACCCCGGGACAGGGACCCGAGCAGTACTTC.

The V and J genes are TRBV20-1 and TRBJ1-1; the D gene is possibly TRBD1 (5 bases). This CDR3 has 15 residues. Germline CDR1 DFQATT, CDR2 SNEGSKA (reference sequence). The V and J ends lost 3 bases and 0 bases respectively, with 14 bases between them. The chain's CDR3 is CSASLSRALNTEAFF. In DNA form, the CDR3 reads TGCAGTGCTAGTCTGAGCAGGGCGTTGAACACTGAAGCTTTCTTT.

The chain employs TRBV6-4 and TRBJ2-3, with TRBD1 identical over 7 bases. The CDR3 is made up of 15 amino acids. The V segment lost 2 bases and the J segment 1 base; nucleotides outside the gene matches: 3. The V gene's germline CDR1 is MRHNA and CDR2 SNTAGT. The CDR3 DNA reads TGTGCCAGCAGTGACGCCACAGGGGGCACAGATACGCAGTATTTT. As protein: CASSDATGGTDTQYF.

The genes are TRBV24-1 and TRBJ1-5; tentative D call: TRBD1 (6 bases). Trimming pared 8 bases from V and 4 bases from J, leaving 14 bases between. The CDR3 runs 14 residues. CDR1 is KGHDR, CDR2 SFDVKD, per germline. The DNA of the CDR3 is TGTGCCACCAAGGGATCAGGGGAAAATCAGCCCCAGCATTTT. It translates to CATKGSGENQPQHF.

V usage is TRBV18 and J usage is TRBJ1-2; D is ambiguous. This CDR3 is 13 amino acids long. V was clipped by 2 bases and J by 8 bases, with 12 bases between them. Germline V gene data show CDR1 as KGHSH and CDR2 as LQKENI. Here the CDR3 reads CASSPTLKEGYTF. Here the CDR3 DNA reads TGTGCCAGCTCACCAACCCTAAAGGAGGGCTACACCTTC.